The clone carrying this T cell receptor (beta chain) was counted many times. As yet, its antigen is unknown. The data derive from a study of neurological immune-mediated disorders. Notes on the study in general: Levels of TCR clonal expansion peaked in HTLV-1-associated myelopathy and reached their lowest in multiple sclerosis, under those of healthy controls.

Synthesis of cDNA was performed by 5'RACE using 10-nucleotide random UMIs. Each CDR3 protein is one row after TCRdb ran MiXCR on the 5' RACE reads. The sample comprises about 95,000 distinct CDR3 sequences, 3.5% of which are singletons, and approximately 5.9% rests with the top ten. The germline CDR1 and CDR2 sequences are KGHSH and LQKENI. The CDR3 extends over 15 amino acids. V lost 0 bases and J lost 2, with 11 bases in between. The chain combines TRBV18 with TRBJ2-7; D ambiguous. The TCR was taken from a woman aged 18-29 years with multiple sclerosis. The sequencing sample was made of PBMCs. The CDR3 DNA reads TGTGCCAGCTCACCACCGGCGGCAGCTGCCTACGAGCAGTACTTC. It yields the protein CASSPPAAAAYEQYF.